Listed below are T cell receptor beta chains from one sample, sequenced in a study of T cells in Graves' hyperthyroidism and ophthalmopathy. MiXCR, run by TCRdb on the multiplex PCR reads, gives a single entry per CDR3 protein. The sample records fewer than 550,000 distinct CDR3 sequences, 24% being singletons. The sequenced sample consisted of blood. The receptors originated from a woman aged 30 to 39 with Graves' ophthalmopathy. Both conserved end residues are part of each CDR3. Each record gives: clone size, D gene, J gene, V gene, CDR3 protein, CDR3 DNA. The D gene is left open where the match is weak. Clone size is stated in some rows and not others, as once, few, many or a class when expanded.

>.|.|TRBJ1-6|TRBV6-1
CASSEAGPTAPLHF
TGTGCCAGCAGTGAAGCGGGACCAACGGCACCCCTCCACTTT
>.|.|TRBJ2-5|TRBV28
CASSRTLETQYF
TGTGCCAGCAGTCGGACTTTGGAGACCCAGTACTTC
>.|TRBD1|TRBJ1-5|TRBV11-1
CASSGEATGASQPQHF
TGTGCCAGCAGCGGTGAAGCGACAGGGGCTAGTCAGCCCCAGCATTTT
>few|TRBD2|TRBJ2-7|TRBV12-3/TRBV12-4
CASSTGTSGREQYF
TGTGCCAGCAGCACCGGGACTAGCGGGAGGGAGCAGTACTTC
>.|TRBD1|TRBJ1-1|TRBV13
CASSFRQGGVTEAFF
TGTGCCAGCAGCTTTAGACAGGGAGGGGTCACTGAAGCTTTCTTT
>many|TRBD1|TRBJ1-1|TRBV11-1
CASSSGTVSTEAFF
TGTGCCAGCAGCTCTGGGACAGTAAGCACTGAAGCTTTCTTT
>few|TRBD2|TRBJ2-7|TRBV4-3
CASSVGTSGVDEQYF
TGCGCCAGCAGCGTAGGGACTAGCGGGGTCGACGAGCAGTACTTC
>.|TRBD1|TRBJ2-7|TRBV6-1
CASSRRDRVYEQYF
TGTGCCAGCAGTCGTAGGGACAGGGTCTACGAGCAGTACTTC
>many|TRBD2|TRBJ2-2|TRBV7-2
CASRDRSGGAGELFF
TGTGCCAGCAGGGATCGTAGCGGGGGGGCCGGGGAGCTGTTTTTT
>few|.|TRBJ1-1|TRBV5-4
CASSSSSASTEAFF
TGTGCCAGCAGCTCATCATCAGCGAGCACTGAAGCTTTCTTT
>.|.|TRBJ2-7|TRBV6-2/TRBV6-3
CASTKPWRDKSYEQYF
TGTGCCAGCACAAAACCCTGGAGGGACAAGTCCTACGAGCAGTACTTC
>many|.|TRBJ1-1|TRBV11-2
CASAPTGAPRAEAFF
TGTGCCAGCGCCCCGACCGGGGCCCCAAGAGCTGAAGCTTTCTTT
>.|TRBD2|TRBJ2-5|TRBV20-1
CSARDAQRGGLMETQYF
TGCAGTGCTAGAGATGCCCAGCGGGGGGGACTTATGGAGACCCAGTACTTC
>many|.|TRBJ1-1|TRBV6-5
CASSTQGGRKRFEAFF
TGTGCCAGCAGTACTCAGGGTGGCCGAAAAAGATTTGAAGCTTTCTTT
>many|.|TRBJ2-4|TRBV12-3/TRBV12-4
CASSLRSGFGAKNIQYF
TGTGCCAGCAGTTTAAGATCGGGGTTTGGAGCCAAAAACATTCAGTACTTC
>many|.|TRBJ1-2|TRBV10-3
CAISVEDSFLNYGYTF
TGTGCCATCAGTGTAGAGGACAGCTTTCTTAACTATGGCTACACCTTC
>many|.|TRBJ1-2|TRBV7-2
CASSFIGDDYGYTF
TGTGCCAGCAGCTTTATAGGGGACGACTATGGCTACACCTTC
>many|TRBD1|TRBJ1-2|TRBV6-5
CARQGVDYGYTF
TGTGCCAGACAGGGGGTGGACTATGGCTACACCTTC
>.|.|TRBJ2-7|TRBV6-2/TRBV6-3
CASRQTGEQYF
TGTGCCAGCAGACAGACGGGGGAGCAGTACTTC
>many|.|TRBJ1-2|TRBV12-3/TRBV12-4
CASSFSAQPSGGYTF
TGTGCCAGCAGTTTTTCGGCCCAACCGTCAGGGGGCTACACCTTC
>many|.|TRBJ1-3|TRBV30
CAWAYSGNTIYF
TGTGCCTGGGCGTATTCTGGAAACACCATATATTTT
>.|.|TRBJ1-1|TRBV20-1
CSALPDRSATEAFF
TGCAGTGCCTTACCCGACAGGAGCGCAACTGAAGCTTTCTTT
>few|.|TRBJ1-1|TRBV2
CASSEREARGNTEAFF
TGTGCCAGCAGTGAAAGGGAAGCCCGTGGGAACACTGAAGCTTTCTTT
>.|.|TRBJ1-2|TRBV3-1
CASSQDFYGYTF
TGTGCCAGCAGCCAGGACTTCTATGGCTACACCTTC
>.|.|TRBJ2-2|TRBV19
CASLPRTNTGELFF
TGTGCCAGTCTCCCGAGAACGAACACCGGGGAGCTGTTTTTT
>many|TRBD1|TRBJ1-5|TRBV7-9
CASSPTGQGNQPQHF
TGTGCCAGCAGCCCCACGGGACAGGGCAATCAGCCCCAGCATTTT
>few|TRBD2|TRBJ2-2|TRBV12-3/TRBV12-4
CASSLAGAATGELFF
TGTGCCAGCAGTCTAGCGGGGGCTGCTACCGGGGAGCTGTTTTTT
>many|TRBD1|TRBJ1-2|TRBV19
CASSSSGTAYGYTF
TGTGCCAGTAGTAGTTCCGGGACAGCCTATGGCTACACCTTC
>many|.|TRBJ1-6|TRBV6-5
CASSYSTKEDSPLHF
TGTGCCAGCAGTTACTCGACAAAGGAGGATTCACCCCTCCACTTT
>many|TRBD1|TRBJ1-1|TRBV4-2
CASSQDPGGWYTEAFF
TGTGCCAGCAGCCAAGACCCAGGGGGCTGGTACACTGAAGCTTTCTTT
>.|.|TRBJ1-1|TRBV12-3/TRBV12-4
CASSLTPTLNTEAFF
TGTGCCAGCAGTTTAACTCCCACACTGAACACTGAAGCTTTCTTT
>many|TRBD1|TRBJ1-2|TRBV6-1
CASSARQGNYGYTF
TGTGCCAGCAGTGCCCGACAGGGTAACTATGGCTACACCTTC
>.|.|TRBJ1-1|TRBV6-1
CASTPRTEAFF
TGTGCCAGCACCCCCAGAACTGAAGCTTTCTTT
>many|TRBD1|TRBJ1-5|TRBV6-1
CASRTGAGGNQPQHF
TGTGCCAGCAGAACAGGGGCCGGGGGCAATCAGCCCCAGCATTTT
>many|.|TRBJ2-7|TRBV4-1
CASSQDTGTYEQYF
TGCGCCAGCAGCCAAGATACAGGAACCTACGAGCAGTACTTC
>few|TRBD1|TRBJ2-7|TRBV30
CAWSPGTVNWEQYF
TGTGCCTGGAGCCCCGGGACAGTGAATTGGGAGCAGTACTTC
>few|TRBD1|TRBJ2-5|TRBV6-2/TRBV6-3
CASSSGTGIMIQETQYF
TGTGCCAGCAGCTCCGGGACAGGGATAATGATCCAAGAGACCCAGTACTTC
>many|.|TRBJ2-5|TRBV11-2
CASSLAFRRQETQYF
TGTGCCAGCAGCTTAGCGTTCAGAAGGCAAGAGACCCAGTACTTC
>.|TRBD2|TRBJ2-2|TRBV2
CASSHIIRGLNTGELFF
TGTGCCAGCAGTCATATAATTCGGGGACTAAACACCGGGGAGCTGTTTTTT
>many|.|TRBJ2-4|TRBV11-2
CASSPTGNIKYF
TGTGCCAGCAGCCCGACCGGGAACATTAAGTACTTC
>.|TRBD2|TRBJ2-7|TRBV28
CASSLKLAGPYTPYF
TGTGCCAGCAGTTTAAAACTAGCGGGACCTTATACGCCGTACTTC
>many|.|TRBJ1-2|TRBV7-2
CASSYHNTYLYGYTF
TGTGCCAGCAGCTACCACAACACCTACCTCTATGGCTACACCTTC
>.|TRBD1|TRBJ1-2|TRBV20-1
CSAKDRGPPNYGYTF
TGCAGTGCTAAGGACAGGGGCCCCCCTAACTATGGCTACACCTTC
>.|.|TRBJ1-2|TRBV2
CASSETLTGTGYGYTF
TGTGCCAGCAGTGAGACCTTGACAGGAACGGGCTATGGCTACACCTTC
>.|TRBD2|TRBJ2-5|TRBV7-2
CASSLAPGTSGSSETQYF
TGTGCCAGCAGCTTAGCACCAGGGACTAGCGGGAGTTCGGAGACCCAGTACTTC
>many|TRBD1|TRBJ1-1|TRBV7-3
CASSLRDREKKAFF
TGTGCCAGCAGCTTGAGGGACAGGGAGAAGAAAGCTTTCTTT
>few|TRBD2|TRBJ2-7|TRBV11-2
CASSPRLAGDYEQYF
TGTGCCAGCAGCCCCCGACTAGCGGGGGACTACGAGCAGTACTTC
>many|TRBD2|TRBJ2-5|TRBV20-1
CSAPKAGGRETQYF
TGCAGTGCCCCAAAAGCGGGGGGGCGCGAGACCCAGTACTTC
>few|.|TRBJ2-7|TRBV20-1
CSASSDRQYF
TGCAGTGCTAGCTCGGACAGGCAGTACTTC
>many|.|TRBJ2-6|TRBV12-3/TRBV12-4
CASSFPPSGANVLTF
TGTGCCAGCAGTTTCCCCCCTTCTGGGGCCAACGTCCTGACTTTC
>few|.|TRBJ2-3|TRBV6-5
CASSYRVSTDTQYF
TGTGCCAGCAGTTACAGAGTTAGCACAGATACGCAGTATTTT
>many|.|TRBJ2-5|TRBV12-3/TRBV12-4
CASSLWQSETQYF
TGTGCCAGCAGTTTATGGCAGTCGGAGACCCAGTACTTC
>few|TRBD2|TRBJ2-2|TRBV11-2
CASSLRTSGGSDTGELFF
TGTGCCAGCAGCCTCAGGACTAGCGGGGGGTCAGACACCGGGGAGCTGTTTTTT
>.|.|TRBJ2-2|TRBV9
CASSAGWAGELFF
TGTGCCAGCAGCGCCGGATGGGCCGGGGAGCTGTTTTTT
>few|TRBD1|TRBJ1-5|TRBV6-1
CASIETGFQPQHF
TGTGCCAGCATTGAGACAGGGTTTCAGCCCCAGCATTTT
>.|TRBD1|TRBJ1-2|TRBV2
CASNRGEDYGYTF
TGTGCCAGCAACAGGGGAGAAGACTATGGCTACACCTTC
>many|.|TRBJ1-2|TRBV19
CASSAQDIYGYTF
TGTGCCAGTAGTGCCCAGGATATATATGGCTACACCTTC
>.|.|TRBJ1-1|TRBV5-1
CASSLLRGGAEAFF
TGCGCCAGCAGCTTGCTTCGGGGTGGCGCTGAAGCTTTCTTT
>many|TRBD2|TRBJ2-7|TRBV5-1
CASSLLTSGSSYEQYF
TGCGCCAGCAGCTTGTTGACTAGCGGATCTTCCTACGAGCAGTACTTC
>.|.|TRBJ2-7|TRBV7-9
CASSHGGQRMLGQYF
TGTGCCAGCAGCCATGGGGGCCAGAGGATGTTAGGGCAGTACTTC